This T cell receptor (beta chain) was identified in a study of blood T cells in healthy people across ages. With regard to this clonotype: The target antigen is unknown.

Then a second PCR, running roughly 7 to 11 cycles, was carried out with a sample-barcoded 5' primer and a J-beta primer mix. TCRdb used MiXCR to reprocess the 5' RACE reads, holding one entry per CDR3 protein. The sample lists hundreds of thousands of distinct CDR3 sequences; 40% to 50% were seen once. CDR3 size: 12 residues. V lost 3 bases and J 7 bases, leaving 12 bases between the germline ends. The germline gives CDR1 DFQATT, CDR2 SNEGSKA (reference sequence). Points from the study as a whole: Older individuals had lower TCR beta diversity per million T cells (the decline was roughly linear).

This clonotype was sampled from a man in his 60s in good health. Input material: blood. The chain uses TRBV20-1 and TRBJ1-2, with D uncertain. CDR3 DNA sequence: TGCAGTGCTAGGCAAACAGCCCGTGGCTACACCTTC. This sequence encodes CSARQTARGYTF.